This passage covers 16 T cell receptor beta chains from one sample sequenced in a study of CD8 T cells in ankylosing spondylitis. TCRdb called the 5' RACE reads again in MiXCR, with one record for every CDR3 protein. The sample contains around 330,000 distinct CDR3 sequences, roughly 11% of which appear only once. Sequencing input: blood, either unsorted or a sorted T cell fraction (not recorded which). The origin of the receptors is a female donor with ankylosing spondylitis or in good health (not recorded which).

This chain links TRBV27 with TRBJ2-5; D possibly corresponds to TRBD2 (6 bases). V was clipped by 6 bases and J by 4 bases, with 18 bases between them. The CDR3 loop spans 15 amino acids. CDR1 MNHEY and CDR2 SMNVEV come from the germline V gene (reference sequence). In nucleotides, the CDR3 is TGTGCCAGCAGCCCCTCGGGGGAGTGGGGAGAGACCCAGTACTTC. Translating it yields CASSPSGEWGETQYF.

The J gene is TRBJ2-7, the V gene TRBV10-3, with 9 bases identical to TRBD2. Germline trimming cut 5 bases from V and 3 bases from J; bases unmatched to any gene: 17. The CDR3 loop spans 18 amino acids. CDR1 and CDR2 from the germline V gene are ENHRY and SYGVKD. The chain's CDR3 is CAISTVGVAGATLYEQYF. DNA for the CDR3: TGTGCCATCAGTACTGTGGGGGTAGCGGGAGCGACCCTCTACGAGCAGTACTTC.

This clonotype was counted at least ten times. The chain is built from TRBV20-1 and TRBJ2-3, with unresolved D. Germline V CDR1 and CDR2: DFQATT, SNEGSKA (reference sequence). There are 15 residues in the CDR3. Trimming left V 5 bases short and J 4 bases short, with 19 bases between. CDR3 region: CSAGKNEVIADTQYF. CDR3 DNA: TGCAGTGCTGGGAAGAACGAGGTTATCGCAGATACGCAGTATTTT.

This clonotype was counted only a few times. CDR3 bases: TGTGCCAGTAGTATCCCTGGCTCCTACAATGAGCAGTTCTTC. This encodes CASSIPGSYNEQFF. The rearrangement joins TRBV19 to TRBJ2-1; D unclear. The CDR3 is made up of 14 amino acids. Germline V gives CDR1 LNHDA, CDR2 SQIVND (reference sequence). Trimming left V 3 bases short and J 0 bases short, with 6 bases between.

This clonotype has only one observation. A much larger clone differs from this one at a single base, so this may be a read error. This chain links TRBV20-1 with TRBJ1-5, with D unclear. Between the trimmed V and J ends, which lost 3 bases and 4 bases, there was a span of 7 bases. The CDR3 contains 12 residues. Germline V gene sequence: CDR1 DFQATT, CDR2 SNEGSKA (reference sequence). The CDR3 sequence: CSASQWNQPQHF. The CDR3 coding sequence is TGCAGTGCTAGCCAGTGGAATCAGCCCCAGCATTTT.

The table lists this clonotype with many counts. This sequence joins TRBV20-1 and TRBJ2-3; D perhaps matches TRBD2 (7 bases). Trimming took 3 bases from V and 1 from J, leaving 17 bases between them. This CDR3 is built from 16 residues. CDR1 is DFQATT, CDR2 SNEGSKA, per germline (reference sequence). CDR3 in amino acids: CSASDRGGGGTDTQYF. As DNA, the CDR3 is TGCAGTGCTAGTGACCGAGGGGGGGGAGGCACAGATACGCAGTATTTT.

This clonotype appeared many times. The chain carries TRBV7-2 and TRBJ2-7; D gene ambiguous. Germline V gene data show CDR1 as SGHTA and CDR2 as FQGNSA. The germline V and J ends were trimmed by 5 bases and 5 bases, with 13 bases remaining between them. CDR3 length: 13 amino acids. As DNA, the CDR3 is TGTGCCAGCAGCGGAGCGAGGATCCACGAGCAGTACTTC. Its translation is CASSGARIHEQYF.

On this clonotype: Its ends do not fully match the called genes, so a read error is possible. The J gene is TRBJ2-2, the V gene TRBV20-1, with 9 bases that match TRBD2. The CDR3 extends over 16 amino acids. The germline CDR1 and CDR2 sequences are DFQATT and SNEGSKA (reference sequence). CDR3 nucleotides: TGCTGTGCTCCCGATAGCGGGAGACCCGGGACCGGGGAGCTGTCTTTT. Residues: CCAPDSGRPGTGELSF.

The chain combines TRBV3-1 with TRBJ2-7; D remains ambiguous. Germline CDR1 LGHDT, CDR2 YNNKEL (reference sequence). This CDR3 has 14 amino acids. With 10 bases removed from V and 3 bases from J, the gap between germline ends came to 19 bases. Here the CDR3 reads CAIRPGPSDYEQYF. The CDR3, as DNA: TGTGCCATCAGGCCAGGACCCTCCGACTACGAGCAGTACTTC.

This clonotype has more than one count but fewer than ten. V is TRBV29-1 and J is TRBJ1-2, with D perhaps matching TRBD1 (5 bases). The V gene lost 6 bases and the J gene lost 5 bases, with 19 bases spanning the gap. The CDR3 extends over 14 amino acids. Germline V CDR1 and CDR2: SQVTM, ANQGSEA. This chain's CDR3 is CSVDLGGTGYGYTF. Here the CDR3 DNA reads TGCAGCGTGGACCTGGGCGGGACGGGTTATGGCTACACCTTC.

This clonotype was seen repeatedly, ten times or more. The rearrangement uses TRBV29-1 and TRBJ2-2; 7 bases line up with TRBD1. J gave up 8 bases and V 4 bases, and 10 bases lay outside the gene matches. The germline gives CDR1 SQVTM, CDR2 ANQGSEA. This CDR3 has 14 residues. CDR3 loop: CSVATLTGTGELFF. The CDR3 bases are TGCAGCGTTGCCACCTTGACAGGGACAGGGGAGCTGTTTTTT.

This clonotype was picked up many times. V gene TRBV10-3 combines with J gene TRBJ1-1; a weak D match, TRBD1 (5 bases). Per germline, CDR1 ENHRY and CDR2 SYGVKD. The CDR3 spans 13 residues. Deletions cut 0 bases from V and 7 bases from J, with 9 bases between. The CDR3 DNA sequence: TGTGCCATCAGTGAGTCGATGAGGGGTGAAGCTTTCTTT. This translates into CAISESMRGEAFF.

This clonotype came up a few times. This sequence joins TRBV7-9 and TRBJ2-1, with 8 bases that match TRBD2. CDR1 and CDR2 (germline): SEHNR, FQNEAQ (reference sequence). CDR3 length: 15 amino acids. Unmatched junction bases numbered 12, after V lost 5 bases and J lost 9 bases. The CDR3 region has the DNA TGTGCCAGCAGCGCCCATAGCGGGGCGGGGGGTGAGCAGTTCTTC. Amino acids: CASSAHSGAGGEQFF.

In this sample, this clonotype turned up many times. The CDR3 region is CASSSWTGPNYEQYF. The CDR3 region has the DNA TGCGCCAGCAGCTCTTGGACAGGGCCCAACTACGAGCAGTACTTC. The chain recombines TRBV5-1 with TRBJ2-7; 8 bases are a match to TRBD1. The trim removed 3 bases at V and 3 bases at J, leaving 8 bases unmatched. Per the germline V gene, CDR1 is SGHRS and CDR2 is YFSETQ. The CDR3 sequence is 15 residues long.

This clonotype was counted ten times or more. V usage is TRBV11-2 and J usage is TRBJ1-2; 7 bases fit TRBD1. V lost 3 bases, J lost 4 bases, and 17 bases stayed unmatched. This CDR3 has 18 amino acids. CDR1 SGHAT and CDR2 FQNNGV come from the germline V gene. The CDR3 coding sequence is TGTGCCAGCAGCTTTACAAGACCGGGACAGAATTTTCCCTATGGCTACACCTTC. It encodes CASSFTRPGQNFPYGYTF. Using reference TRBV11-2 and TRBJ1-2 for the parts outside the CDR3, the full variable domain is EAGVAQSPRYKIIEKRQSVAFWCNPISGHATLYWYQQILGQGPKLLIQFQNNGVVDDSQLPKDRFSAERLKGVDSTLKIQPAKLEDSAVYLCASSFTRPGQNFPYGYTFGSGTRLTVV.

At least ten counts were recorded for this clonotype. This rearrangement joins TRBV20-1 to TRBJ2-1; either TRBD1 or TRBD2 may supply D (5 bases each). The CDR3 spans 13 residues. Per germline, CDR1 DFQATT and CDR2 SNEGSKA (reference sequence). V was cut by 1 base and J by 2 bases, with 6 bases left in between. The CDR3 DNA reads as TGCAGTGCTAGAGGGGACGCCTACAATGAGCAGTTCTTC. It codes for CSARGDAYNEQFF.